In this sample, the clone carrying this TCR beta chain turned up many times. Its antigen is not identified. V shed 4 bases, J shed 4 bases, and the junction held 6 bases outside the gene matches. This CDR3 spans 14 amino acids. Germline CDR1 LNHDA, CDR2 SQIVND (reference sequence). The CDR3 regions of TCR beta were amplified from RNA transcripts. An initial round of RT-PCR targeting the TCR CDR3 relied on the HTBI primer set. TCRdb reprocessed the multiplex PCR reads via MiXCR and lists one record per CDR3 protein. The profile covers fewer than 300,000 distinct CDR3 sequences, with about 25% appearing a single time and about a quarter taken by the ten largest. The data belong to a study of T cells in Graves' hyperthyroidism and ophthalmopathy. Study-level findings and limits: Blood shared most expanded thyroid clonotypes above 0.001.

This TCR came from a man aged 35-49 years with Graves' hyperthyroidism that later progressed to Graves' ophthalmopathy. The gene calls are TRBV19 and TRBJ1-2; TRBD1 matches 7 bases. The sequenced sample was blood. The CDR3 region is CASSTTGQFYGYTF. The CDR3 DNA sequence: TGTGCCAGTAGTACCACGGGACAGTTCTATGGCTACACCTTC.